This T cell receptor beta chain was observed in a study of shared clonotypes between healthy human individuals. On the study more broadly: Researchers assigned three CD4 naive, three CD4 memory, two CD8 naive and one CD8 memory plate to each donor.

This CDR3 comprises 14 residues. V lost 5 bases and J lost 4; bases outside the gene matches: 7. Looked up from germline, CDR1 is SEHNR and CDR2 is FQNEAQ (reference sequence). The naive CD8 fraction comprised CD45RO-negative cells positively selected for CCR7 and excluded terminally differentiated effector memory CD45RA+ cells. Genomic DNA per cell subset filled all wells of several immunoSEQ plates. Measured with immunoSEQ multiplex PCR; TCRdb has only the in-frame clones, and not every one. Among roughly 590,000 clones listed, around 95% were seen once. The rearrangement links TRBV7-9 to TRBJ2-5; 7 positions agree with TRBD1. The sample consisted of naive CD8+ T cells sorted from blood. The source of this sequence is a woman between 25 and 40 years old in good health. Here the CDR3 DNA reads TGTGCCAGCAGCACGACAGGGAGTGGAGAGACCCAGTACTTC. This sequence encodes CASSTTGSGETQYF.